This T cell receptor beta chain is drawn from a study of blood T cell repertoires in COVID-19. Sequenced by immunoSEQ multiplex PCR; TCRdb stores in-frame clones only, minus some. The data show 200,000 to 250,000 clones, around 83% seen once. V lost 7 bases, J lost 8 bases, and 23 bases lay in between. This CDR3 is built from 15 residues. Germline CDR1 is MNHEY and CDR2 is SVGAGI. The rearrangement links TRBV6-5 to TRBJ1-2, with a possible D match to TRBD1 (6 bases). This receptor was obtained from a woman in her forties or fifties with acute or convalescent COVID-19. Sequenced input: peripheral blood. CDR3 region: CASTDRSQGLGGYTF. The CDR3 region has the DNA TGTGCCAGCACCGACCGTTCACAGGGATTGGGCGGCTACACCTTC.